This TCR beta chain emerged from a study of shared clonotypes between healthy human individuals (dated by TCRdb to between 2020 and 2021). Background on the whole study: The cohort included a few men and a couple of women between 18 and 49 years of age. For each donor, three plates each were used for CD4 naive and CD4 memory, two plates were used for CD8 naive, and one plate was used for CD8 memory. To estimate repertoire size and how much clonotype sharing occurs between individuals, the study deeply sequenced the blood TCR repertoires of 4 to 6 healthy adults. Different laboratories and diverse techniques were used to prepare libraries and sequence TCR repertoires, to increase sequencing depth and limit assay-specific biases. Between about 0.85 and 9.5 billion PBMCs per donor were obtained by leukapheresis. What the authors observed across the whole study: Even with the large sequencing depth, rarefaction of the sorted-subset datasets indicated that sequencing was incomplete. Around 5% of naive CD4, 3.5% of naive CD8, approximately 2.2% of memory CD4, and more than 0.35% of memory CD8 clonotypes were shared across a few donors. Pairwise subsampling indicated that sequencing depth was expected to affect the degree of clonotype sharing among donors. Only blood was sampled, and tissue TCR repertoires likely differ from those in blood. Because the study included a small number of donors, the genetic and exposure-history diversity represented was limited. Estimated clonotype richness was generally larger for naive than for memory subsets. Higher generation probabilities were observed for clonotypes shared by all four sorted-subset donors than for non-shared clonotypes.

To note about this clone: The antigen this receptor binds is unknown. Qualities for individual bases were not recorded, and no much larger clone is one base off.

Using the deep immunoSEQ assay, TCR CDR3 regions were amplified from genomic DNA by multiplex PCR. Genomic DNA extracted from each cell subset was distributed evenly over all wells of several immunoSEQ 96-well plates, and each plate served as one replicate. For sorted subsets, about 200 ng genomic DNA, equal to 30,000 to 35,000 T cell genomes, was loaded into each replicate PCR. Purified libraries were quantified with a Qubit 3.0 fluorometer, sized on a Bioanalyzer 2100, and re-quantified with the KAPA Library Quantification kit. Every immunoSEQ 96-well plate was sequenced on a separate single-read 150-cycle Illumina NextSeq 550 flow cell. The authors processed their data as follows. Because only junctional sequences without quality scores were contained in the immunoSEQ output, filtering matching that applied to full-length reads could not be performed. Sequences were annotated with PyIR, a Python wrapper for IgBLAST v1.9, and V/J genes and CDR3 were assigned using IMGT germline references. Reads were removed for weak V/J assignments (E-value above 1e-6), missing CDR3, stop codons, out-of-frame junctions, or ambiguous translated residues. V3J clonotypes were defined by identical inferred V gene, J gene, and CDR3 amino acid sequence. The percentage overlap between two repertoires was calculated by dividing the number of shared unique clonotypes by the size of the smaller repertoire. Repertoire richness was assessed with RTK rarefaction, the Chao1 estimator, and Recon v2.1 estimates of unobserved clonotypes. For all TCRbeta clonotypes obtained by the gDNA method from a handful of donors, generation probabilities were computed with OLGA. The source is immuneACCESS, and TCRdb retained only in-frame sequences with V and J called. Part of the clones is not carried over; for the studies checked, unresolved V genes explain less than half of this, and the remainder is unexplained. From that table come the V and J calls and clone size; the DNA was used to work out D and trimming. The sample table contains approximately 2.5 million clones; only one count was recorded for roughly nine tenths of them. The ten largest account for around 0.15% of the sample.

The donors were healthy, HIV-negative adults with no recently reported acute infections or vaccinations. Every donor was a Caucasian adult living in Nashville, Tennessee, USA. CD4+ T cells were enriched by magnetic negative selection, after which naive cells were positively selected on CD45RA and the negative fraction was taken as the memory subset. After blood collection by leukapheresis, PBMCs were isolated using Ficoll-Histopaque density gradient centrifugation and then cryopreserved in the vapor phase of liquid nitrogen. Purity and quantity of every magnetically sorted T cell population were checked by analytical flow cytometry. From each sorted fraction, genomic DNA was isolated and quantified by UV absorbance on a Nanodrop 2000c. The CDR3 starts with the cysteine, ends with the phenylalanine, and has 12 residues. CDR3 DNA is the only sequence kept; it has 36 bases, read in frame from the first base. Deletion took 8 bases off V and 13 bases off J, with a span of 18 bases between the germline ends. Reading the germline V gene gives CDR1 SGHTA and CDR2 FQGTGA.

The receptor's source is a man aged 18 to 29 in good health. The source material was naive CD4+ T cells sorted from blood. The sample's cell subset or site label, decoded: CD45RA+ positively selected. The chain links TRBV7-3 with TRBJ2-1, with the D call perhaps TRBD1 or TRBD2, each one matching 6 bases. The base sequence is TGTGCCAGCGCGCGCGGAGAGGGGGGTCAGTTCTTC. This is translated as CASARGEGGQFF.